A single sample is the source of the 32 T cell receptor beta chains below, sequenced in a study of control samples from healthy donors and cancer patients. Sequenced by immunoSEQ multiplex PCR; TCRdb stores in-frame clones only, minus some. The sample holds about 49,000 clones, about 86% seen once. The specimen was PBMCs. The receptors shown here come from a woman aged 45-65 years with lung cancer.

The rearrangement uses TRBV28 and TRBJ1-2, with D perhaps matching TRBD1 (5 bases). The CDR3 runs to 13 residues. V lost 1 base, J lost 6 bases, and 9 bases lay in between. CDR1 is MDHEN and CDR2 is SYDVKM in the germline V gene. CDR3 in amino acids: CASSLLQGNGYTF. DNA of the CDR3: TGTGCCAGCAGTTTATTGCAGGGTAATGGCTACACCTTC.

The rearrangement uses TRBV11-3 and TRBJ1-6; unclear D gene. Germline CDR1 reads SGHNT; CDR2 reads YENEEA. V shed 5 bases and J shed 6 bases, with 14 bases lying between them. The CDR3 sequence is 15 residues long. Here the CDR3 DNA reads TGTGCCAGCAGCCAGCGGTCCGGATCTAATTCACCCCTCCACTTT. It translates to CASSQRSGSNSPLHF. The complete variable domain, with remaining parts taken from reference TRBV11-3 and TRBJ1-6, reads EAGVVQSPRYKIIEKKQPVAFWCNPISGHNTLYWYLQNLGQGPELLIRYENEEAVDDSQLPKDRFSAERLKGVDSTLKIQPAELGDSAVYLCASSQRSGSNSPLHFGNGTRLTVT.

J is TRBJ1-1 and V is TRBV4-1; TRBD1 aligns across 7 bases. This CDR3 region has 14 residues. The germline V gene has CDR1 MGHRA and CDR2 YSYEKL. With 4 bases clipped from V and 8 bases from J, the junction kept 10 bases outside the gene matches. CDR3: CASSPDRVRLEAFF. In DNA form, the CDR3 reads TGCGCCAGCAGCCCCGACAGGGTAAGATTGGAAGCTTTCTTT.

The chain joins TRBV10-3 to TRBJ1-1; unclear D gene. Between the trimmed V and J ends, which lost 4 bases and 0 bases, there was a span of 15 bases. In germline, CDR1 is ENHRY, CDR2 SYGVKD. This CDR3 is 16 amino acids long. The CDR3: CAISGIHGQLNTEAFF. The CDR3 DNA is TGTGCCATCAGTGGAATTCACGGTCAGCTGAACACTGAAGCTTTCTTT.

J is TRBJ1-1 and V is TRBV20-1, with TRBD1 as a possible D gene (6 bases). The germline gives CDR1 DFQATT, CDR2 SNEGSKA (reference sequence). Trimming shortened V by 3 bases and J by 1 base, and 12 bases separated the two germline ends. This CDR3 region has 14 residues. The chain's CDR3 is CSASDGGPNTEAFF. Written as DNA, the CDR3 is TGCAGTGCTAGTGATGGGGGGCCGAACACTGAAGCTTTCTTT.

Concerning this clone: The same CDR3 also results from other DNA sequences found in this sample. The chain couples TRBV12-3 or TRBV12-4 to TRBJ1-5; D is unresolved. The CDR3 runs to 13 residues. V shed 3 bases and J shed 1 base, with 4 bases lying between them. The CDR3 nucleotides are TGTGCCAGCAGTTTGGGCAGCAATCAGCCCCAGCATTTT. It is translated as CASSLGSNQPQHF.

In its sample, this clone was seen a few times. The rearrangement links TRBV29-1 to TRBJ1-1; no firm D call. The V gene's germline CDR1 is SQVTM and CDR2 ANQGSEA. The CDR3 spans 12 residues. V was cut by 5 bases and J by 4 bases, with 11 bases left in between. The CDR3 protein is CSVNGLRTEAFF. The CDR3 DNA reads TGCAGCGTTAATGGGCTGCGCACTGAAGCTTTCTTT.

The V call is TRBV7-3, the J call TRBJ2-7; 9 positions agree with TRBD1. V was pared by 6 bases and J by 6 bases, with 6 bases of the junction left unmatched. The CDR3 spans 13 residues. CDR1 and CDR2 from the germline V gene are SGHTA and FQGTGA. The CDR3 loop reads CASSLGQGFEQYF. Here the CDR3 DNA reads TGTGCCAGCAGTCTGGGACAGGGCTTCGAGCAGTACTTC.

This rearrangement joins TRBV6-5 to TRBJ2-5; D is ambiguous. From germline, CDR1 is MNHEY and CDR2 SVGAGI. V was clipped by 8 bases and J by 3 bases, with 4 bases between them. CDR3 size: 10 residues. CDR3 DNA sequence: TGTGCCAGCGGCGAAGAGACCCAGTACTTC. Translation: CASGEETQYF.

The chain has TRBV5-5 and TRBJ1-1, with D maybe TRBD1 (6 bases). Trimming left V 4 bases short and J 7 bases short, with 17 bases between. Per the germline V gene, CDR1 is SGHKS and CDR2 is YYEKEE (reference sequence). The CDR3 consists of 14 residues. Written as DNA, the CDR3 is TGTGCCAGCAGCCTGGAAGGGGGGCAGAGTGAAGCTTTCTTT. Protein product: CASSLEGGQSEAFF.

CDR3 sequence reads: CASSYFMTGTGNGYTF. The CDR3 bases are TGTGCCAGCAGTTACTTTATGACAGGGACAGGAAATGGCTACACCTTC. The rearrangement links TRBV6-2 or TRBV6-3 to TRBJ1-2; 8 nucleotides agree with TRBD1. J was trimmed by 6 bases and V by 1 base; bases with no gene match: 10. CDR3 length: 16 residues. Germline CDR1 is MNHEY and CDR2 is SVGEGT.

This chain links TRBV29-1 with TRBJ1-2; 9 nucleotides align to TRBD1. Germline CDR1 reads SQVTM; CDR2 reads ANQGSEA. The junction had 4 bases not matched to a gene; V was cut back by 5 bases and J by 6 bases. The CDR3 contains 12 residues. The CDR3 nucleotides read TGCAGCGTTAGACAGGGGGGGGATGGCTACACCTTC. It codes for CSVRQGGDGYTF.

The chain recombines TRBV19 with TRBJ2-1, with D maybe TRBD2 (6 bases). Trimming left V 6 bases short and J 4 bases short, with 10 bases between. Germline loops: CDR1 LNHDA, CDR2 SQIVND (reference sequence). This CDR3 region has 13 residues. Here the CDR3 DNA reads TGTGCCAGTAGAAGCCGGGGGTACAATGAGCAGTTCTTC. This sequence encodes CASRSRGYNEQFF. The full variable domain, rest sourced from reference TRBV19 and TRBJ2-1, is DGGITQSPKYLFRKEGQNVTLSCEQNLNHDAMYWYRQDPGQGLRLIYYSQIVNDFQKGDIAEGYSVSREKKESFPLTVTSAQKNPTAFYLCASRSRGYNEQFFGPGTRLTVL.

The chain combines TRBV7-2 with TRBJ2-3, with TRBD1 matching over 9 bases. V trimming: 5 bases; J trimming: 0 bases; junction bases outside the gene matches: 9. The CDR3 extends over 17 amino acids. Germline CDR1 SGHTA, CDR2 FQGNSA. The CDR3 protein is CASSPGTGSFSTDTQYF. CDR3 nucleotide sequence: TGTGCCAGCAGCCCCGGGACAGGGAGCTTTAGCACAGATACGCAGTATTTT.

Here the CDR3 reads CASSQDLGISFSYEQYF. CDR3 DNA: TGCGCCAGCAGCCAAGATCTGGGTATAAGCTTTTCCTACGAGCAGTACTTC. The rearrangement links TRBV4-3 to TRBJ2-7, with unresolved D. Trimming took 0 bases from V and 1 from J, leaving 16 bases between them. The CDR3 sequence is 17 residues long. Germline CDR1 and CDR2: LGHNA and YSLEER.

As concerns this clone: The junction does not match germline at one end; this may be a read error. The CDR3 protein is CASSDWGQTGFSF. DNA for the CDR3: TGTGCCAGCAGCGACTGGGGGCAGACAGGGTTTTCCTTC. The V gene is TRBV28, the J gene TRBJ1-2; 7 bases map to TRBD1. CDR3 length: 13 amino acids. Germline-derived CDR1 and CDR2 are MDHEN and SYDVKM.

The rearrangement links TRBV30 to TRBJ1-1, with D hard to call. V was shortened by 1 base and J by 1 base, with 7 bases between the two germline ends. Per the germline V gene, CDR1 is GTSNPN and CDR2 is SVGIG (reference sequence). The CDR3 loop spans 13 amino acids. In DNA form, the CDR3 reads TGTGCCTGGAGTGGCCAGGAGAACACTGAAGCTTTCTTT. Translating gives CAWSGQENTEAFF.

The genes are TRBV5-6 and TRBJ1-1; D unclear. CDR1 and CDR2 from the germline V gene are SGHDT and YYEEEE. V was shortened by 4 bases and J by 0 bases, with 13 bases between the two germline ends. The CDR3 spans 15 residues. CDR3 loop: CASSPDGYLNTEAFF. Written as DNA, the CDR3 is TGTGCCAGCAGCCCCGACGGATATCTGAACACTGAAGCTTTCTTT.

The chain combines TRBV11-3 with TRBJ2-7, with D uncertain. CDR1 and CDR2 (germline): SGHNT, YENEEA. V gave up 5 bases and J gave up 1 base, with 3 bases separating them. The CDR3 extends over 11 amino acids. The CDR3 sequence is CASSPSYEQYF. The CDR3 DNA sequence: TGTGCCAGCAGCCCATCCTACGAGCAGTACTTC.

This chain's CDR3 is CASSSRDRDEKLFF. The CDR3 nucleotides read TGTGCCAGCAGTTCCCGGGACAGGGATGAAAAACTGTTTTTT. The genes are TRBV2 and TRBJ1-4, with 9 bases lining up with TRBD1. Unmatched junction bases numbered 4, after V lost 5 bases and J lost 6 bases. The CDR3 is 14 residues long. Germline V CDR1 and CDR2: SNHLY, FYNNEI.

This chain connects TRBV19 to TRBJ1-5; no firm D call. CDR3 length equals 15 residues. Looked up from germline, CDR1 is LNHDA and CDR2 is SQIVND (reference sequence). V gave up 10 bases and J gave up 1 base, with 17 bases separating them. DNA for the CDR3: TGTGCCACTAGGTCGTTACCCGTCAGCAATCAGCCCCAGCATTTT. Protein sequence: CATRSLPVSNQPQHF.

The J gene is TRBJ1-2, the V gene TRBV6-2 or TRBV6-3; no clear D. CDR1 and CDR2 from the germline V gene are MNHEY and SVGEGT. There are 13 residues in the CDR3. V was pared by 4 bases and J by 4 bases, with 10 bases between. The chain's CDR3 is CASSSDGLYGYTF. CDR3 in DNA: TGTGCCAGCAGTTCAGACGGACTCTATGGCTACACCTTC.

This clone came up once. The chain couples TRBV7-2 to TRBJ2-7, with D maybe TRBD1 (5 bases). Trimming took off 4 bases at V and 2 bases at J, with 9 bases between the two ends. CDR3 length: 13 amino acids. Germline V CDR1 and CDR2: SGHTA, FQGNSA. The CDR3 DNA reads TGTGCCAGCAGCTCCCAGGGAACCTACGAGCAGTACTTC. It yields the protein CASSSQGTYEQYF.

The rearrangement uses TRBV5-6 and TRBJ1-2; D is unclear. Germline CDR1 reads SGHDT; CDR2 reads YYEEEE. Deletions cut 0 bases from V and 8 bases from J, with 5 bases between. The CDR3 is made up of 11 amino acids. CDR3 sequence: CASSLAEGYTF. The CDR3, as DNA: TGTGCCAGCAGCTTGGCGGAGGGCTACACCTTC. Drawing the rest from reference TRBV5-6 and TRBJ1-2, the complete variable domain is DAGVTQSPTHLIKTRGQQVTLRCSPKSGHDTVSWYQQALGQGPQFIFQYYEEEERQRGNFPDRFSGHQFPNYSSELNVNALLLGDSALYLCASSLAEGYTFGSGTRLTVV.

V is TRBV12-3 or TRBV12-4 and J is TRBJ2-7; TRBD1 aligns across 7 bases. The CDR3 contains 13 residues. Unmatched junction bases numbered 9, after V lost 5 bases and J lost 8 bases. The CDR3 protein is CASSPEQGLQQYF. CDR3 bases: TGTGCCAGCAGTCCTGAACAGGGGTTGCAGCAGTACTTC.

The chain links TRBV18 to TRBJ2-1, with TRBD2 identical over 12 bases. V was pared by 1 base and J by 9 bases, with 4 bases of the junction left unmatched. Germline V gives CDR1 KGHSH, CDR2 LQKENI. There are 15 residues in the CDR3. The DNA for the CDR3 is TGTGCCAGCTCACCACAGCTAGCGGGAGGGTCTGAGCAGTTCTTC. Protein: CASSPQLAGGSEQFF.

CDR3 amino acids: CAWMGTVYGYTF. The CDR3 DNA follows: TGTGCCTGGATGGGGACGGTCTATGGCTACACCTTC. The V and J genes are TRBV30 and TRBJ1-2; TRBD1 is a possible D gene (5 bases). The CDR3 extends over 12 amino acids. The germline CDR1 and CDR2 sequences are GTSNPN and SVGIG (reference sequence). V was trimmed by 4 bases and J by 4 bases, leaving 10 bases between them.

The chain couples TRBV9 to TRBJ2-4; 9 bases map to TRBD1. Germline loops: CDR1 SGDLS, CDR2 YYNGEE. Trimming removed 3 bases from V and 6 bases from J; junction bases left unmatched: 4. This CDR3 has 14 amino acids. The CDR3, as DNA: TGTGCCAGCAGCGGGGGACAGGGAGGAAACATTCAGTACTTC. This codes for CASSGGQGGNIQYF.

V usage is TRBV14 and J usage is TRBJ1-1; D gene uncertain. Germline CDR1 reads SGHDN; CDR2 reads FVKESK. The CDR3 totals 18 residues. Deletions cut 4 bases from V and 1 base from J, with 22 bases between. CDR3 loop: CASSPLGKARSPNTEAFF. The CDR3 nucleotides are TGTGCCAGCAGCCCCCTCGGAAAGGCCCGGTCGCCGAACACTGAAGCTTTCTTT.

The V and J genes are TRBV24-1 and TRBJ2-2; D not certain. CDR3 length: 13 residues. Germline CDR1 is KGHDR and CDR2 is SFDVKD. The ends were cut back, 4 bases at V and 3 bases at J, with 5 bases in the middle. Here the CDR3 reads CATSDLDTGELFF. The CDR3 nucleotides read TGTGCCACCAGTGACCTGGACACCGGGGAGCTGTTTTTT.

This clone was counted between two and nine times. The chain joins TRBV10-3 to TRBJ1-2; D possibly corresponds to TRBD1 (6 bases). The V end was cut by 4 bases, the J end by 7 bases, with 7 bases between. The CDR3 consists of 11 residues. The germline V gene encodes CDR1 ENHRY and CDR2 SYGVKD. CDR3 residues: CAISGRGGYTF. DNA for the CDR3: TGTGCCATCAGTGGCAGGGGTGGCTACACCTTC.

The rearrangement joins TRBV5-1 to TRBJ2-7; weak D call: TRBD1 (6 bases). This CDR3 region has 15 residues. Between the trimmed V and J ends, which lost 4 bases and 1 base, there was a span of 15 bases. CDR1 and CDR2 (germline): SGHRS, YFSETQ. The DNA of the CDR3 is TGCGCCAGCAGCCGGACAGAGACAGGTTCCTACGAGCAGTACTTC. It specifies CASSRTETGSYEQYF.